This record concerns one TCR beta chain sequence. As yet, its antigen is unknown. The record originates from a study of cytomegalovirus exposure and HLA in healthy donors. Findings of the study overall: About 87% or about 30% of the time was how often most TCR beta V segments were productive, according to an earlier analysis.

Vbeta (60) and Jbeta (13) primers were used in the PCR. Sequencing was performed with immunoSEQ multiplex PCR; in TCRdb, only in-frame clones are kept and a portion is missing. Of 120,000 or so clones listed, approximately 74% are singletons. Germline V gene sequence: CDR1 SGHNT, CDR2 YYREEE (reference sequence). The V end lost 0 bases, the J end lost 2 bases, and 11 bases lay between the germline ends. The CDR3 is made up of 15 amino acids. The chain is built from TRBV5-4 and TRBJ1-2, with D hard to call. Sequencing was done on a sample of PBMCs. This TCR was sampled from a woman aged 50 to 60 in good health and CMV-seropositive. This chain's CDR3 is CASSLGVGANYGYTF. In nucleotides, the CDR3 is TGTGCCAGCAGCTTGGGGGTAGGAGCCAACTATGGCTACACCTTC. Together with reference TRBV5-4 and TRBJ1-2, the CDR3 gives the full variable domain: ETGVTQSPTHLIKTRGQQVTLRCSSQSGHNTVSWYQQALGQGPQFIFQYYREEENGRGNFPPRFSGLQFPNYSSELNVNALELDDSALYLCASSLGVGANYGYTFGSGTRLTVV.